The source of this T cell receptor beta chain is a study of T cells in Graves' hyperthyroidism and ophthalmopathy. TCR beta CDR3 regions were amplified from RNA. HTBI primers were the set used in a first-round RT-PCR of the TCR CDR3. TCRdb re-derived calls from the multiplex PCR reads in MiXCR, one entry per CDR3 protein. The table has fewer than 500,000 distinct CDR3 sequences, approximately 12% seen once. There are many counts of this clonotype. With 0 bases clipped from V and 0 bases from J, the junction kept 2 bases outside the gene matches. CDR1 and CDR2 (germline): GTSNPN, SVGIG (reference sequence). The CDR3 spans 16 residues.

The source material was blood. The sequence came from a man aged 25 to 40 with Graves' hyperthyroidism that later progressed to Graves' ophthalmopathy. The chain combines TRBV30 with TRBJ2-1; 10 bases are shared with TRBD1. CDR3 protein: CAWSVRTGGSYNEQFF. CDR3 bases: TGTGCCTGGAGTGTCAGGACAGGGGGCTCCTACAATGAGCAGTTCTTC.